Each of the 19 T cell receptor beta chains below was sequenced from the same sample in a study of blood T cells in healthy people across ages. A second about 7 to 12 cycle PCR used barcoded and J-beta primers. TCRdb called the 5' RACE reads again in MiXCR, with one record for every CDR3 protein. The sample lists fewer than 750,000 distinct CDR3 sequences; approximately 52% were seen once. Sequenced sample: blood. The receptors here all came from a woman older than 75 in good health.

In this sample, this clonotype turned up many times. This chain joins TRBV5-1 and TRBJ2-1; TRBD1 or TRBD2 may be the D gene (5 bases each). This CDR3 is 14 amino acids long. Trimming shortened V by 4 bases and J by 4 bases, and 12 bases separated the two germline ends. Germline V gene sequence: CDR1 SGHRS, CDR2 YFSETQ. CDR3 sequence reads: CASSVGPGYNEQFF. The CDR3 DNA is TGCGCCAGCAGCGTGGGACCGGGGTACAATGAGCAGTTCTTC.

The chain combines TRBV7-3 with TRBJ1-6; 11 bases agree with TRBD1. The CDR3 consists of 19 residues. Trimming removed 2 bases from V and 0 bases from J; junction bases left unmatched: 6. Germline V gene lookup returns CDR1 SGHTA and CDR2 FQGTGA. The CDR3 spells CASSLLDRGLSSYNSPLHF. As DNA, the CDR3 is TGTGCCAGCAGCTTATTGGACAGGGGGCTGAGCTCCTATAATTCACCCCTCCACTTT.

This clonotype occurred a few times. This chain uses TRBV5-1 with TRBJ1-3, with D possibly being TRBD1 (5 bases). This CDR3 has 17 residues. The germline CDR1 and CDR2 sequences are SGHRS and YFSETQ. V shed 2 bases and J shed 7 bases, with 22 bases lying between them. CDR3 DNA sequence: TGCGCCAGCAGCTTTACTGGGGCCACCTCCGGTCGGAACACCATATATTTT. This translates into CASSFTGATSGRNTIYF.

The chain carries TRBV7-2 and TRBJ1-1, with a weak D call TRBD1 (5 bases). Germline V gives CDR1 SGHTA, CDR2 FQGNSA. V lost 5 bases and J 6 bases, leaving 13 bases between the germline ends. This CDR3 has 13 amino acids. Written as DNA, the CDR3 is TGTGCCAGCAGCCCAAGGCAGGGTCCTGAAGCTTTCTTT. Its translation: CASSPRQGPEAFF.

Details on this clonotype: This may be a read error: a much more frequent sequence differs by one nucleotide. This chain's CDR3 is CASSSARRRGNEQYF. CDR3 coding DNA: TGTGCCAGCAGTTCCGCCCGGCGGAGGGGCAATGAGCAGTACTTC. The chain recombines TRBV6-6 with TRBJ2-1, with D possibly matching TRBD2 (6 bases). Gene TRBJ2-7 matches the end of the DNA better, so the J call may be wrong. The CDR3 is 15 residues long. Germline CDR1 is MNHNY and CDR2 is SVGAGI (reference sequence).

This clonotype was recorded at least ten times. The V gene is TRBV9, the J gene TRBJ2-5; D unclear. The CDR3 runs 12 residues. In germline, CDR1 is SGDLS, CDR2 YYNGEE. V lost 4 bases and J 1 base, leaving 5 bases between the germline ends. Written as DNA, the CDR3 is TGTGCCAGCAGCAAAAGCCAAGAGACCCAGTACTTC. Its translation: CASSKSQETQYF.

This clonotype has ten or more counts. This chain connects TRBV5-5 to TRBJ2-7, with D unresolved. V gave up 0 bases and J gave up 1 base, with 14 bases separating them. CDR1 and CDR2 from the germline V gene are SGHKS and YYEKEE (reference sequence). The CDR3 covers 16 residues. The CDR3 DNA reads TGTGCCAGCAGCTTGGCGATTGGCGGTGGTTCCTACGAGCAGTACTTC. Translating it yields CASSLAIGGGSYEQYF.

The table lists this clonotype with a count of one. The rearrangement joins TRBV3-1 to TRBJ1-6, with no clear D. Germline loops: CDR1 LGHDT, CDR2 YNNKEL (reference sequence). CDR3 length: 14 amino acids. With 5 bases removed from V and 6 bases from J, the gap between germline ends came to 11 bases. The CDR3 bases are TGTGCCAGCAGCGCACGGTTGGGTAATTCACCCCTCCACTTT. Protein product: CASSARLGNSPLHF. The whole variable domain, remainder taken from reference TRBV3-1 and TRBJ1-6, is DTAVSQTPKYLVTQMGNDKSIKCEQNLGHDTMYWYKQDSKKFLKIMFSYNNKELIINETVPNRFSPKSPDKAHLNLHINSLELGDSAVYFCASSARLGNSPLHFGNGTRLTVT.

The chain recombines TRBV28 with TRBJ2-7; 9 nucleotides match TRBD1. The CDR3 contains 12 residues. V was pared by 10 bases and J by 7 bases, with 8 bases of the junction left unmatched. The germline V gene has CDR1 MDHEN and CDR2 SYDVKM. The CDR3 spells CATTGGSVEQYF. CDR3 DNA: TGTGCCACGACAGGGGGAAGCGTGGAGCAGTACTTC.

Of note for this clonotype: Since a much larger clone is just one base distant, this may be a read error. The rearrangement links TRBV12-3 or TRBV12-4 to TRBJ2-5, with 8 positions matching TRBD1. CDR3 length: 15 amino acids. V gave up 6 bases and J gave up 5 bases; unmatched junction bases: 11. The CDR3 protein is CASSSRTRDRETQYF. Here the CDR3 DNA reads TGTGCCAGCAGCTCAAGAACAAGGGACAGGGAGACCCAGTACTTC.

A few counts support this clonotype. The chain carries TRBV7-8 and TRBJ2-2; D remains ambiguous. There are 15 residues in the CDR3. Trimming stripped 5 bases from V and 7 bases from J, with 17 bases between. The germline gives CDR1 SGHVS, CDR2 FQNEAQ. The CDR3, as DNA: TGTGCCAGCAGCCCCCTTGGGCCTTTTGGCGGGGAGCTGTTTTTT. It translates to CASSPLGPFGGELFF.

CDR3 in DNA: TGTGCCAGCAGCTTCCGACAGATAAGCTACGAGCAGTACTTC. It specifies CASSFRQISYEQYF. The rearrangement uses TRBV7-2 and TRBJ2-5, with D possibly being TRBD1 (5 bases). The last part of the DNA fits TRBJ2-7 better; the J call may be wrong. CDR3 size: 14 residues. Germline loops: CDR1 SGHTA, CDR2 FQGNSA.

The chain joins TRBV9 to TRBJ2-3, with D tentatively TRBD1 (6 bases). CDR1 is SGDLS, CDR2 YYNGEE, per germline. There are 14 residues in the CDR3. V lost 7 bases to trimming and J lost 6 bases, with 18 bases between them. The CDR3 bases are TGTGCCAGCGAGGGGGATCCCTTATACGATACGCAGTATTTT. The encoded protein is CASEGDPLYDTQYF.

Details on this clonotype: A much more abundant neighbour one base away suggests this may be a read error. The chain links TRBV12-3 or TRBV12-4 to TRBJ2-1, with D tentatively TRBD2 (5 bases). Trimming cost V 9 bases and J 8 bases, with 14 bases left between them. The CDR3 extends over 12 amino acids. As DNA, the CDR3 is TGTGCCAGTCTCCTACCCGGGGATGAGCAGTTCTTC. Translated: CASLLPGDEQFF.

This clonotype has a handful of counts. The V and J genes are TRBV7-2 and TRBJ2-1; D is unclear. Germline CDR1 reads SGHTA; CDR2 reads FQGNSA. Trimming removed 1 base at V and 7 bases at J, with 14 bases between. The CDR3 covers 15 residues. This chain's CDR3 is CASSLEPDARNEQFF. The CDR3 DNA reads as TGTGCCAGCAGCTTAGAGCCGGACGCGCGGAATGAGCAGTTCTTC.

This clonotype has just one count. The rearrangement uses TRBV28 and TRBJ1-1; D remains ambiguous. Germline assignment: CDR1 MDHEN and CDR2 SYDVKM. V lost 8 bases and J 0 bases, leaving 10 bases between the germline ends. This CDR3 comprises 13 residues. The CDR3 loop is CASDRALNTEAFF. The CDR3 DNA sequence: TGTGCCAGCGATCGGGCCCTGAACACTGAAGCTTTCTTT.

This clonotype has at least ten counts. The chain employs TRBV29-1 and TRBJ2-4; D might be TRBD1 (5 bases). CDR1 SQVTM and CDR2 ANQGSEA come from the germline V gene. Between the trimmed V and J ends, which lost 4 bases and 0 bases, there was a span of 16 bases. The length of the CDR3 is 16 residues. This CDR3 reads CSVAEQDLLAKNIQYF. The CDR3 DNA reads TGCAGCGTTGCAGAACAGGATCTTCTAGCCAAAAACATTCAGTACTTC.

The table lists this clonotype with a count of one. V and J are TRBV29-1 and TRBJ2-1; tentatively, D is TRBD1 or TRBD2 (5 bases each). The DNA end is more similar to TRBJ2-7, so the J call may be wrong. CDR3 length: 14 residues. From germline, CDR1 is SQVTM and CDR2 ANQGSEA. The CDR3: CSVNAGTTYNEQYF. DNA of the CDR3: TGCAGCGTTAATGCCGGGACCACCTACAATGAGCAGTACTTC.

CDR3 in amino acids: CSVPRELETQYF. Here the CDR3 DNA reads TGCAGTGTGCCCCGGGAGTTAGAGACCCAGTACTTC. The J gene is TRBJ2-5, the V gene TRBV20-1, with D tentatively TRBD2 (6 bases). This CDR3 is built from 12 residues. V lost 7 bases and J lost 4, with 13 bases in between. Germline CDR1 is DFQATT and CDR2 is SNEGSKA (reference sequence).